In its sample, the clone carrying this T cell receptor beta chain was seen once. Its antigen is not identified. Clones were read by immunoSEQ multiplex PCR, and TCRdb kept only the in-frame ones, dropping some. The repertoire has more than 40,000 clones, approximately 71% of them found once; the top ten carry approximately 2.4%. This sample was taken from a study of PD-1 blockade in classical Hodgkin lymphoma. Study observations and caveats: Complete responders started with a diversity level that resembled newly diagnosed patients at baseline.

Regarding time point: cycle 4 day 1 (C4D1), after 6 weeks of nivolumab. In every patient, relapse followed autologous stem cell transplantation, while exposure to brentuximab vedotin differed. The sequence was obtained from a human donor with classical Hodgkin lymphoma. Sequencing was performed on peripheral blood mononuclear cells (PBMCs), taken before the fourth cycle of nivolumab.

The CDR3 region is CASSYPTSGGNNEQFF. The CDR3 nucleotides read TGTGCCAGCAGCTACCCGACTAGCGGGGGTAACAATGAGCAGTTCTTC. The chain joins TRBV11-2 to TRBJ2-1, with 12 bases aligning to TRBD2. The CDR3 spans 16 residues. Germline V gives CDR1 SGHAT, CDR2 FQNNGV. V dropped 4 bases and J dropped 5; count of bases not matched to a gene: 6.